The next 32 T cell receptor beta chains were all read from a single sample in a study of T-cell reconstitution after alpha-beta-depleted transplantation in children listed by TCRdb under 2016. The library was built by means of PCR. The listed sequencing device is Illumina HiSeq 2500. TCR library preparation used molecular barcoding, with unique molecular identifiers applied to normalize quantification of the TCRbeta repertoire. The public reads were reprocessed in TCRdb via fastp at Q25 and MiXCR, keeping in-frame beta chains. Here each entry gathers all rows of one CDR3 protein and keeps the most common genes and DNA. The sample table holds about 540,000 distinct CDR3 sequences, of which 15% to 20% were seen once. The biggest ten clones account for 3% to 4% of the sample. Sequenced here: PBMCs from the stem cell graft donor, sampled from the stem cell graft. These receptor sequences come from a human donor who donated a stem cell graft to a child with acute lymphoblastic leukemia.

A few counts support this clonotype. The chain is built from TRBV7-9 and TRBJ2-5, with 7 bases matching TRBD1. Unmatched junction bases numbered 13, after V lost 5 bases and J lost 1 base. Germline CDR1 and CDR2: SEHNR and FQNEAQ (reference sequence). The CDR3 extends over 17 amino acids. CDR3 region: CASSAPSGQAIQETQYF. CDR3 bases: TGTGCCAGCAGCGCGCCCTCAGGACAGGCGATCCAAGAGACCCAGTACTTC.

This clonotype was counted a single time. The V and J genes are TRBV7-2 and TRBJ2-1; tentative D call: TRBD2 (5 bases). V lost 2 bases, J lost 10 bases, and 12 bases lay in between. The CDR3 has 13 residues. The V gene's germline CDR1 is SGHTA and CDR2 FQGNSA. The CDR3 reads CASSLTTSSEQFF. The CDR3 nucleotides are TGTGCCAGCAGCTTAACCACTAGTTCCGAGCAGTTCTTC. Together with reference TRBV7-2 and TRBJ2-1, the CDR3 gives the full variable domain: GAGVSQSPSNKVTEKGKDVELRCDPISGHTALYWYRQSLGQGLEFLIYFQGNSAPDKSGLPSDRFSAERTGGSVSTLTIQRTQQEDSAVYLCASSLTTSSEQFFGPGTRLTVL.

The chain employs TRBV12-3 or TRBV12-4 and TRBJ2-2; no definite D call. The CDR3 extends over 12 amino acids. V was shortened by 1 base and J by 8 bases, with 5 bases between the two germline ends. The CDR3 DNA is TGTGCCAGCAGTTTAGATGGGGGGGAGCTGTTTTTT. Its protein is CASSLDGGELFF.

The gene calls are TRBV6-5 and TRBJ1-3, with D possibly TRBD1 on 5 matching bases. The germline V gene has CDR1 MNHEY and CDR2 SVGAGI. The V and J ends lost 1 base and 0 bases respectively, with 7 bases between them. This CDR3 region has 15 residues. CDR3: CASSYWGGSGNTIYF. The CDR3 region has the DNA TGTGCCAGCAGTTACTGGGGGGGCTCTGGAAACACCATATATTTT.

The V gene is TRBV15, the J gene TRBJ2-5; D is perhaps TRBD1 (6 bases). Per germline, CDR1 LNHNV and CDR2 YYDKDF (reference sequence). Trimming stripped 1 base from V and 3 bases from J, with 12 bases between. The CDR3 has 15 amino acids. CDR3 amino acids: CATSRGDRSEETQYF. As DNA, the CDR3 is TGTGCCACCAGCAGAGGCGACAGGAGTGAAGAGACCCAGTACTTC.

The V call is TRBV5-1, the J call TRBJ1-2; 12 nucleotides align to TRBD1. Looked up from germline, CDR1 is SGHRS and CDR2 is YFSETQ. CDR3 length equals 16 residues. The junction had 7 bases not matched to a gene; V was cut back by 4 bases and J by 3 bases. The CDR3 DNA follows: TGCGCCAGCAGCCCGGGGGACAGGGGGCAAGACTATGGCTACACCTTC. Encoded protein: CASSPGDRGQDYGYTF. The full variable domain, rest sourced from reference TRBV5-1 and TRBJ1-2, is KAGVTQTPRYLIKTRGQQVTLSCSPISGHRSVSWYQQTPGQGLQFLFEYFSETQRNKGNFPGRFSGRQFSNSRSEMNVSTLELGDSALYLCASSPGDRGQDYGYTFGSGTRLTVV.

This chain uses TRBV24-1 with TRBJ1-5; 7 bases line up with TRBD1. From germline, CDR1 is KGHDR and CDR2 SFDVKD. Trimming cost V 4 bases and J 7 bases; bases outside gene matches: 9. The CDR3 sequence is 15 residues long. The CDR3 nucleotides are TGTGCCACCAGTGAAACAACAGGGGCTTGGCAGCCCCAGCATTTT. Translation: CATSETTGAWQPQHF.

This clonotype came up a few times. The CDR3 bases are TGCGCCAGCAGACAGACTAGCGGGGTCTCCTACGAGCAGTACTTC. This gives the protein CASRQTSGVSYEQYF. The chain employs TRBV5-1 and TRBJ2-7; 11 nucleotides agree with TRBD2. The J segment lost 0 bases and the V segment lost 5 bases, leaving 4 bases of the junction unmatched. The V gene's germline CDR1 is SGHRS and CDR2 YFSETQ. This CDR3 spans 15 amino acids.

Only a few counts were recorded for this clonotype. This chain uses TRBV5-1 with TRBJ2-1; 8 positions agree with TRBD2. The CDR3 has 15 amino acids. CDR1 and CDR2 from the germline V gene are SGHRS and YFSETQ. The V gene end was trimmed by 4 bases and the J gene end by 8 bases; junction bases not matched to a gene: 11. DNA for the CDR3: TGCGCCAGCAGCATCGCTGGCGGGAGGTGGGATGAGCAGTTCTTC. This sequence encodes CASSIAGGRWDEQFF.

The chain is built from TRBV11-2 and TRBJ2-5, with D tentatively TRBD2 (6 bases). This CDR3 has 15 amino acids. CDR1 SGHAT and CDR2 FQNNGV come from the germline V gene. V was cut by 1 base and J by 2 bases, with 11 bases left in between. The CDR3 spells CASSLGDWSQETQYF. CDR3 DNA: TGTGCCAGCAGCTTAGGGGACTGGTCTCAAGAGACCCAGTACTTC. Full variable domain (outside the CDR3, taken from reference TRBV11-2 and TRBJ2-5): EAGVAQSPRYKIIEKRQSVAFWCNPISGHATLYWYQQILGQGPKLLIQFQNNGVVDDSQLPKDRFSAERLKGVDSTLKIQPAKLEDSAVYLCASSLGDWSQETQYFGPGTRLLVL.

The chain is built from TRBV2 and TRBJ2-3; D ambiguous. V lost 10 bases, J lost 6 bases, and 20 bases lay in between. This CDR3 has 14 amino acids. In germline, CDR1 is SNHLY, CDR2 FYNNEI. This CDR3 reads CAKTVPTPGDTQYF. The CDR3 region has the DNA TGTGCCAAGACCGTACCCACGCCCGGTGATACGCAGTATTTT. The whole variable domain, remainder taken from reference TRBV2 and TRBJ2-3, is EPEVTQTPSHQVTQMGQEVILRCVPISNHLYFYWYRQILGQKVEFLVSFYNNEISEKSEIFDDQFSVERPDGSNFTLKIRSTKLEDSAMYFCAKTVPTPGDTQYFGPGTRLTVL.

DNA of the CDR3: TGTGCCACAAGATCTCCTGAAGCTTTCTTT. Its translation: CATRSPEAFF. This rearrangement joins TRBV7-9 to TRBJ1-1, with D unresolved. This CDR3 is built from 10 residues. The V end lost 10 bases, the J end lost 6 bases, and 9 bases lay between the germline ends. Germline loops: CDR1 SEHNR, CDR2 FQNEAQ (reference sequence).

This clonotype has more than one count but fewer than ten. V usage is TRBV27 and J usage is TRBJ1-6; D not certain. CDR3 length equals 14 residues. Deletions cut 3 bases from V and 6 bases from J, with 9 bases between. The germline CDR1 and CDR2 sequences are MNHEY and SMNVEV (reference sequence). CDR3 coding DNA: TGTGCCAGCAGTTTCGGCGGTCTTAATTCACCCCTCCACTTT. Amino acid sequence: CASSFGGLNSPLHF.

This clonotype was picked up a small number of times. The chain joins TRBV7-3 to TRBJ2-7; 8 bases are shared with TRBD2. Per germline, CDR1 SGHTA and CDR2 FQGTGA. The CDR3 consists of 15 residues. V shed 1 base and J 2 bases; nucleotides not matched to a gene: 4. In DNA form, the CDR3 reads TGTGCCAGCAGCTTAAGCCTAGCGGGCGCCTACGAGCAGTACTTC. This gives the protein CASSLSLAGAYEQYF.

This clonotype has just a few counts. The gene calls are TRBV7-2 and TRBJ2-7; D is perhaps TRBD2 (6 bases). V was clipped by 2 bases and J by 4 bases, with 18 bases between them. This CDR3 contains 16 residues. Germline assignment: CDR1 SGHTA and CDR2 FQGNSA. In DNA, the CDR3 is TGTGCCAGCAGCTTAATCAGTGGGACTCCTTTTTACGAGCAGTACTTC. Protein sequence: CASSLISGTPFYEQYF.

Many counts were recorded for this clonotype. Here the CDR3 reads CASSLAPSYEQYF. In DNA form, the CDR3 reads TGCGCCAGCAGCTTGGCTCCCTCCTACGAGCAGTACTTC. The chain recombines TRBV5-1 with TRBJ2-7; D uncertain. The V and J ends lost 0 bases and 0 bases respectively, with 4 bases between them. Germline V gene lookup returns CDR1 SGHRS and CDR2 YFSETQ. CDR3 length: 13 residues.

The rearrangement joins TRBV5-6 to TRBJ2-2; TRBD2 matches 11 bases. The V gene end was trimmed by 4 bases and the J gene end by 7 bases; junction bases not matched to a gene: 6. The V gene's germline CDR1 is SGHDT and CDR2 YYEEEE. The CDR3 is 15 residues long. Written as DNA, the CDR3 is TGTGCCAGCAGCCGACTAGCGGGAAAAGTCGGGGAGCTGTTTTTT. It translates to CASSRLAGKVGELFF.

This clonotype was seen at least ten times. The CDR3 nucleotides are TGTGCCAGCAGCTTCGGAGGGCCTTCCTACGAGCAGTACTTC. This encodes CASSFGGPSYEQYF. The gene calls are TRBV27 and TRBJ2-7; possible D gene TRBD2, 6 bases. This CDR3 region has 14 residues. Trimming took off 6 bases at V and 1 base at J, with 13 bases between the two ends. Germline V gene sequence: CDR1 MNHEY, CDR2 SMNVEV (reference sequence).

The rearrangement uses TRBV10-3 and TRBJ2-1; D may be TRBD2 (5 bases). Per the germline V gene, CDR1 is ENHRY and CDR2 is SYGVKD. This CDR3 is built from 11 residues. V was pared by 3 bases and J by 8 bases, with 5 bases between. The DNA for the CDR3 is TGTGCCATCAGTGACGGGGATGAGCAGTTCTTC. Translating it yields CAISDGDEQFF.

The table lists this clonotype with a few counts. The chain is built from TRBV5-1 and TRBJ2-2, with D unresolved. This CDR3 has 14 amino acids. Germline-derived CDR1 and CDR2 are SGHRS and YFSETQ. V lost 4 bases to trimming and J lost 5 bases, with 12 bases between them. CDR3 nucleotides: TGCGCCAGCAGCGTGGCGTGGGGAACCGGGGAGCTGTTTTTT. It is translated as CASSVAWGTGELFF.

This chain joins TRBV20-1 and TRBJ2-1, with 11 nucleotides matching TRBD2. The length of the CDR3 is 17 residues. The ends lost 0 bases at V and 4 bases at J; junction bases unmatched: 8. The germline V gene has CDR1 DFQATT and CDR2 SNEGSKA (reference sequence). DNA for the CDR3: TGCAGTGCTAGAGACCTAATAGCGGGAGGGCCATACAATGAGCAGTTCTTC. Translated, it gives CSARDLIAGGPYNEQFF.

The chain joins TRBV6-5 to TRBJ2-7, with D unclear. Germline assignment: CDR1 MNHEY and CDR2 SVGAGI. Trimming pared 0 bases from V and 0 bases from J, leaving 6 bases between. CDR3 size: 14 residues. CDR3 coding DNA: TGTGCCAGCAGTTACTCCAGGAACTCCTACGAGCAGTACTTC. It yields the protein CASSYSRNSYEQYF.

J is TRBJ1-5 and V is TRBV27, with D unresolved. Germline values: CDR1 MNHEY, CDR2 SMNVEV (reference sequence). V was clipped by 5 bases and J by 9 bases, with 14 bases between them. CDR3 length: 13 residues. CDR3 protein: CASSPPGVWPQHF. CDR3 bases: TGTGCCAGCAGTCCACCAGGCGTCTGGCCCCAGCATTTT.

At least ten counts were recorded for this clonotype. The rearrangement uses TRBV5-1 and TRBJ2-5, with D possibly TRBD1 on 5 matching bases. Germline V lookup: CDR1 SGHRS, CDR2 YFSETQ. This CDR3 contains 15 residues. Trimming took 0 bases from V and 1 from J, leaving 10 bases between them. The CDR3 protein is CASSLGRDAQETQYF. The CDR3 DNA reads TGCGCCAGCAGCTTGGGCAGGGATGCCCAAGAGACCCAGTACTTC.

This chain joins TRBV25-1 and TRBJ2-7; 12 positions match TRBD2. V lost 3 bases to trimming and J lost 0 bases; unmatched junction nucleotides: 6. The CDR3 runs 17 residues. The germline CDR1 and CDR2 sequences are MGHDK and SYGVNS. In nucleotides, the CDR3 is TGTGCCAGCAGTGACGGGACTAGCGGGCGGAGCTCCTACGAGCAGTACTTC. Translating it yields CASSDGTSGRSSYEQYF.

This CDR3 reads CSVEASTAYEQYF. CDR3 coding DNA: TGCAGCGTTGAAGCATCTACGGCTTACGAGCAGTACTTC. The J gene is TRBJ2-7, the V gene TRBV29-1; D remains unclear. V lost 1 base, J lost 4 bases, and 11 bases lay in between. CDR1 and CDR2 from the germline V gene are SQVTM and ANQGSEA. The CDR3 totals 13 residues.

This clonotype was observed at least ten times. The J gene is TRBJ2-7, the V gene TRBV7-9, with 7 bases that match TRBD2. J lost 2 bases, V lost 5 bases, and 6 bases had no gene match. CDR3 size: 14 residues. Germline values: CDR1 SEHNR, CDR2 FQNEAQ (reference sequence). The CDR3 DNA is TGTGCCAGCAGCCTGGGGGGGGTCCCCTACGAGCAGTACTTC. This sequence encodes CASSLGGVPYEQYF.

The CDR3 DNA follows: TGTGCCAGCAGCATCAACTCGGGGAGCCTAGGGGGCTACACCTTC. Translating it yields CASSINSGSLGGYTF. The chain employs TRBV7-9 and TRBJ1-2; no reliable D call. Deletions cut 5 bases from V and 8 bases from J, with 21 bases between. Per germline, CDR1 SEHNR and CDR2 FQNEAQ (reference sequence). This CDR3 is 15 amino acids long.

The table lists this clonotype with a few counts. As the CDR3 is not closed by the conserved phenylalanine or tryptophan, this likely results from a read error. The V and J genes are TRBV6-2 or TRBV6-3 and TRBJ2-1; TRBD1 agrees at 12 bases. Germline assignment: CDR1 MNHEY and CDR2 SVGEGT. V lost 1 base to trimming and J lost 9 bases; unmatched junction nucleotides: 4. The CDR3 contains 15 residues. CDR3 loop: CASSYYGTGGSEQFL. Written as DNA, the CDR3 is TGTGCCAGCAGTTACTATGGGACAGGGGGCAGTGAGCAGTTCTTG.

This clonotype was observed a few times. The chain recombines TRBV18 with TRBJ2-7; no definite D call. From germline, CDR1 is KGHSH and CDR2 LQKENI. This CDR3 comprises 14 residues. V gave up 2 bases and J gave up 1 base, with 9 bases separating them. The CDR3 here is CASSPRAGSYEQYF. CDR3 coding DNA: TGTGCCAGCTCACCAAGGGCAGGTTCCTACGAGCAGTACTTC.

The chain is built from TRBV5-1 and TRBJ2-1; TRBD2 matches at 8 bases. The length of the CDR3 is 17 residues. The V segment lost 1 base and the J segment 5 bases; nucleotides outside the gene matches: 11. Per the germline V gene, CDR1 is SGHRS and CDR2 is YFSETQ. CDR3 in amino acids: CASSLFGGVLSDNEQFF. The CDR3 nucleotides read TGCGCCAGCAGCTTGTTCGGGGGGGTATTATCGGACAATGAGCAGTTCTTC.

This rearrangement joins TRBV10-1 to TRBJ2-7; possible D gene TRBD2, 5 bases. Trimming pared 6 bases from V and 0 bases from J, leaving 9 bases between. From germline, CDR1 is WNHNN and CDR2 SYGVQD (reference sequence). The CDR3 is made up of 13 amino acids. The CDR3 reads CASSGLNSYEQYF. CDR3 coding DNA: TGCGCCAGCAGCGGACTGAACTCCTACGAGCAGTACTTC.